A single sample is the source of the 16 T cell receptor beta chains below, sequenced in a study of siplizumab effects on memory and regulatory T cells. Profiled with immunoSEQ multiplex PCR; TCRdb holds only in-frame clones, not every one. The table lists about 75,000 clones, 90% to 95% of them singletons. Sequenced sample: CD8+ T cells sorted from blood. The source is a human donor in good health.

The chain recombines TRBV7-9 with TRBJ2-5, with D unresolved. CDR1 and CDR2 from the germline V gene are SEHNR and FQNEAQ (reference sequence). V shed 4 bases and J shed 4 bases, with 10 bases lying between them. This CDR3 is 13 amino acids long. The CDR3 DNA reads as TGTGCCAGCAGCTCCCCCTATATAGAGACCCAGTACTTC. Protein sequence: CASSSPYIETQYF.

The gene calls are TRBV6-6 and TRBJ1-3; D unresolved. This CDR3 has 13 amino acids. Deletions cut 2 bases from V and 7 bases from J, with 9 bases between. Germline values: CDR1 MNHNY, CDR2 SVGAGI (reference sequence). The CDR3 reads CASSYLGVNTIYF. As DNA, the CDR3 is TGTGCCAGCAGTTACCTTGGGGTTAACACCATATATTTT.

This clone is classed as medium-sized. The chain combines TRBV5-5 with TRBJ2-4; 10 bases fit TRBD1. V shed 3 bases, J shed 2 bases, and the junction held 17 bases outside the gene matches. Germline V gene data show CDR1 as SGHKS and CDR2 as YYEKEE (reference sequence). The CDR3 runs to 20 residues. CDR3 in DNA: TGTGCCAGCAGCTGGAACTACCGGGACAGGGGTCTGAGGTCCAAAAACATTCAGTACTTC. As protein: CASSWNYRDRGLRSKNIQYF.

CDR3 nucleotide sequence: TGTGCCAGCAGCTTTCCCTCTGCCAATGAGCAGTTCTTC. Translating gives CASSFPSANEQFF. The chain couples TRBV7-9 to TRBJ2-1; D unresolved. Trimming left V 3 bases short and J 6 bases short, with 9 bases between. Germline V gene data show CDR1 as SEHNR and CDR2 as FQNEAQ (reference sequence). The CDR3 contains 13 residues.

The genes are TRBV6-5 and TRBJ1-2; 8 nucleotides match TRBD1. Germline-derived CDR1 and CDR2 are MNHEY and SVGAGI. V shed 2 bases, J shed 2 bases, and the junction held 7 bases outside the gene matches. CDR3 length: 16 amino acids. CDR3 nucleotide sequence: TGTGCCAGCAGTTACATCCAGGGGGCAATCAACTATGGCTACACCTTC. Protein: CASSYIQGAINYGYTF.

This sequence joins TRBV7-9 and TRBJ1-4; 7 nucleotides align to TRBD1. Trimming took 1 base from V and 4 from J; bases not matched to a gene: 9. Germline V lookup: CDR1 SEHNR, CDR2 FQNEAQ (reference sequence). The CDR3 is 17 residues long. CDR3 in amino acids: CASSLGAGGHVNEKLFF. DNA of the CDR3: TGTGCCAGCAGCTTAGGTGCAGGGGGTCATGTTAATGAAAAACTGTTTTTT.

This rearrangement joins TRBV4-3 to TRBJ2-5, with TRBD1 as a possible D gene (6 bases). The CDR3 spans 15 residues. V was clipped by 0 bases and J by 2 bases, with 10 bases between them. CDR1 LGHNA and CDR2 YSLEER come from the germline V gene. The CDR3, as DNA: TGCGCCAGCAGCCAAGATGGCAGGGGACAAGAGACCCAGTACTTC. This gives the protein CASSQDGRGQETQYF.

The chain carries TRBV9 and TRBJ1-1; no definite D call. The CDR3 has 15 residues. V was pared by 2 bases and J by 4 bases, with 15 bases between. Per germline, CDR1 SGDLS and CDR2 YYNGEE. CDR3 amino acids: CASSVGTVGGTEAFF. CDR3 nucleotide sequence: TGTGCCAGCAGCGTGGGCACAGTCGGTGGCACTGAAGCTTTCTTT.

The chain employs TRBV15 and TRBJ1-1; D ambiguous. Deletions cut 5 bases from V and 2 bases from J, with 15 bases between. The CDR3 covers 15 residues. Germline V lookup: CDR1 LNHNV, CDR2 YYDKDF (reference sequence). The CDR3 region is CATSGTTELNTEAFF. The CDR3 DNA is TGTGCCACCAGCGGAACGACGGAACTCAACACTGAAGCTTTCTTT.

This chain joins TRBV28 and TRBJ2-7; D is unclear. V was shortened by 7 bases and J by 5 bases, with 9 bases between the two germline ends. Germline V gene sequence: CDR1 MDHEN, CDR2 SYDVKM. CDR3 length: 11 residues. The CDR3 bases are TGTGCCAGCACCCTCCGCGACGAGCAGTACTTC. It is translated as CASTLRDEQYF. The full variable domain, rest sourced from reference TRBV28 and TRBJ2-7, is DVKVTQSSRYLVKRTGEKVFLECVQDMDHENMFWYRQDPGLGLRLIYFSYDVKMKEKGDIPEGYSVSREKKERFSLILESASTNQTSMYLCASTLRDEQYFGPGTRLTVT.

V gene TRBV6-5 combines with J gene TRBJ2-7; D ambiguous. This CDR3 comprises 11 residues. Germline V gives CDR1 MNHEY, CDR2 SVGAGI. Trimming removed 5 bases at V and 4 bases at J, with 6 bases between. The CDR3 here is CASSMGYEQYF. CDR3 bases: TGTGCCAGCAGTATGGGTTACGAGCAGTACTTC.

The chain joins TRBV7-2 to TRBJ2-5, with 10 bases lining up with TRBD2. This CDR3 contains 15 residues. Germline CDR1 is SGHTA and CDR2 is FQGNSA. J was trimmed by 5 bases and V by 2 bases; bases with no gene match: 5. The CDR3 DNA is TGTGCCAGCAGCTTAACTAGCGGGGTGCTGGAGACCCAGTACTTC. Encoded protein: CASSLTSGVLETQYF.

The chain has TRBV9 and TRBJ2-5; 16 nucleotides agree with TRBD2. V lost 0 bases to trimming and J lost 9 bases; unmatched junction nucleotides: 5. Germline V CDR1 and CDR2: SGDLS, YYNGEE. There are 16 residues in the CDR3. DNA for the CDR3: TGTGCCAGCAGCGTAGCGGGACTAGCGGGGGGGCTACCCCAGTACTTC. Protein sequence: CASSVAGLAGGLPQYF.

This sequence joins TRBV7-9 and TRBJ2-3, with 14 bases that match TRBD2. V lost 5 bases, J lost 5 bases, and 6 bases stayed unmatched. Per germline, CDR1 SEHNR and CDR2 FQNEAQ (reference sequence). There are 16 residues in the CDR3. The CDR3 nucleotides read TGTGCCAGCAGCCAGACTAGCGGGGGGGCGTTAGATACGCAGTATTTT. Protein product: CASSQTSGGALDTQYF.

In this sample, this clone turned up once. The chain combines TRBV27 with TRBJ1-2; D remains ambiguous. With 3 bases removed from V and 5 bases from J, the gap between germline ends came to 10 bases. Germline V gene lookup returns CDR1 MNHEY and CDR2 SMNVEV (reference sequence). The length of the CDR3 is 13 residues. The CDR3 sequence is CASSLGRTYGYTF. CDR3 sequence (DNA): TGTGCCAGCAGTTTGGGCAGAACTTATGGCTACACCTTC.

This clone has only one observation. This chain connects TRBV7-9 to TRBJ2-5; 9 bases fit TRBD1. Unmatched junction bases numbered 8, after V lost 4 bases and J lost 2 bases. This CDR3 is built from 16 residues. Germline V gene lookup returns CDR1 SEHNR and CDR2 FQNEAQ (reference sequence). The CDR3 bases are TGTGCCAGCAGCTCGAACCGGGACAGGGTACAAGAGACCCAGTACTTC. Amino acids: CASSSNRDRVQETQYF. The full variable domain, rest sourced from reference TRBV7-9 and TRBJ2-5, is DTGVSQNPRHKITKRGQNVTFRCDPISEHNRLYWYRQTLGQGPEFLTYFQNEAQLEKSRLLSDRFSAERPKGSFSTLEIQRTEQGDSAMYLCASSSNRDRVQETQYFGPGTRLLVL.